The 32 T cell receptor beta chains reported below all come from one sample, sequenced in a study of cytomegalovirus exposure and HLA in healthy donors. Primers included in the PCR were 60 Vbeta and 13 Jbeta primers. Clones were read by immunoSEQ multiplex PCR, and TCRdb kept only the in-frame ones, dropping some. The sample records more than 150,000 clones, about 81% being singletons. The sample was PBMCs. These receptors were collected from a man aged 40-50 years in good health and CMV-seronegative.

This rearrangement joins TRBV19 to TRBJ2-1, with a possible D match to TRBD2 (5 bases). From germline, CDR1 is LNHDA and CDR2 SQIVND (reference sequence). The V gene lost 3 bases and the J gene lost 0 bases, with 9 bases spanning the gap. This CDR3 region has 15 residues. CDR3 DNA: TGTGCCAGTAGTATTGGGGAGTTCTCCTACAATGAGCAGTTCTTC. It yields the protein CASSIGEFSYNEQFF.

This chain uses TRBV5-6 with TRBJ1-2, with no clear D. Germline V gene sequence: CDR1 SGHDT, CDR2 YYEEEE. This CDR3 is 14 amino acids long. V was trimmed by 0 bases and J by 7 bases, leaving 13 bases between them. CDR3 bases: TGTGCCAGCAGCTTGGAGACCGGGATCGGTGGCTACACCTTC. Its translation: CASSLETGIGGYTF.

The V call is TRBV28, the J call TRBJ1-2, with TRBD1 as a possible D gene (5 bases). V was clipped by 3 bases and J by 7 bases, with 12 bases between them. Germline CDR1 and CDR2: MDHEN and SYDVKM. This CDR3 comprises 13 residues. This CDR3 reads CASSFQGISGYTF. CDR3 nucleotide sequence: TGTGCCAGCAGTTTTCAGGGAATCTCTGGCTACACCTTC.

The V and J genes are TRBV5-4 and TRBJ2-5; 7 bases align to TRBD2. The CDR3 has 16 residues. Per germline, CDR1 SGHNT and CDR2 YYREEE (reference sequence). Trimming at V came to 4 bases and at J to 4 bases, leaving 13 bases not matched to a gene. The CDR3 spells CASSPSGPPGGETQYF. The CDR3 nucleotides read TGTGCCAGCAGCCCCTCGGGACCTCCGGGGGGAGAGACCCAGTACTTC. Using reference TRBV5-4 and TRBJ2-5 for the parts outside the CDR3, the full variable domain is ETGVTQSPTHLIKTRGQQVTLRCSSQSGHNTVSWYQQALGQGPQFIFQYYREEENGRGNFPPRFSGLQFPNYSSELNVNALELDDSALYLCASSPSGPPGGETQYFGPGTRLLVL.

The chain couples TRBV6-1 to TRBJ1-1; 9 bases align to TRBD1. The trim removed 3 bases at V and 1 base at J, leaving 3 bases unmatched. Germline V gives CDR1 MNHNS, CDR2 SASEGT. The CDR3 contains 15 residues. CDR3 region: CASSDGTGRNTEAFF. The CDR3 nucleotides read TGTGCCAGCAGTGATGGGACAGGGCGGAACACTGAAGCTTTCTTT.

This chain's CDR3 is CASGWGQSNQPQHF. CDR3 DNA sequence: TGTGCCAGCGGATGGGGACAGAGCAATCAGCCCCAGCATTTT. The chain couples TRBV7-9 to TRBJ1-5; 7 bases fit TRBD1. Looked up from germline, CDR1 is SEHNR and CDR2 is FQNEAQ (reference sequence). This CDR3 has 14 amino acids. Unmatched junction bases numbered 5, after V lost 8 bases and J lost 1 base.

This clone was picked up one time. The chain carries TRBV27 and TRBJ2-1; weak D call: TRBD2 (5 bases). The V end was cut by 3 bases, the J end by 3 bases, with 12 bases between. The CDR3 consists of 15 residues. Germline values: CDR1 MNHEY, CDR2 SMNVEV (reference sequence). CDR3: CASSLRVGSYNEQFF. Here the CDR3 DNA reads TGTGCCAGCAGTTTGAGGGTAGGGAGCTACAATGAGCAGTTCTTC.

This clone was recorded once. The V call is TRBV4-2, the J call TRBJ1-6; the D gene is possibly TRBD1 (6 bases). Germline V gene data show CDR1 as LGHNA and CDR2 as YNFKEQ. CDR3 length: 15 residues. V lost 1 base and J 6 bases, leaving 10 bases between the germline ends. CDR3 nucleotides: TGTGCCAGCAGCCAAGGGACAGCCCTTAATTCACCCCTCCACTTT. Amino acids: CASSQGTALNSPLHF.

The V call is TRBV5-1, the J call TRBJ2-2, with 14 nucleotides matching TRBD2. Trimming removed 4 bases from V and 9 bases from J; junction bases left unmatched: 5. The V gene's germline CDR1 is SGHRS and CDR2 YFSETQ. The CDR3 sequence is 15 residues long. The CDR3 coding sequence is TGCGCCAGCAGCACCGGACTAGCGGGAGGTCGGGAGCTGTTTTTT. Residues: CASSTGLAGGRELFF.

The table lists this clone with a few counts. This chain links TRBV11-2 with TRBJ1-1; D gene unclear. V lost 2 bases, J lost 3 bases, and 22 bases lay in between. From germline, CDR1 is SGHAT and CDR2 FQNNGV. This CDR3 is 18 amino acids long. The CDR3 is CASSLIRHLRGADTEAFF. Written as DNA, the CDR3 is TGTGCCAGCAGCTTAATAAGGCATCTCCGCGGCGCGGACACTGAAGCTTTCTTT. Looking up the rest from reference TRBV11-2 and TRBJ1-1 gives the full variable domain: EAGVAQSPRYKIIEKRQSVAFWCNPISGHATLYWYQQILGQGPKLLIQFQNNGVVDDSQLPKDRFSAERLKGVDSTLKIQPAKLEDSAVYLCASSLIRHLRGADTEAFFGQGTRLTVV.

This clone has a single count. This sequence joins TRBV18 and TRBJ2-1; no clear D. The CDR3 consists of 14 residues. The V gene lost 3 bases and the J gene lost 3 bases, with 9 bases spanning the gap. The germline gives CDR1 KGHSH, CDR2 LQKENI. The CDR3 nucleotides are TGTGCCAGCTCACCGCCGGTGCGCTACAATGAGCAGTTCTTC. Its translation: CASSPPVRYNEQFF.

The chain employs TRBV11-3 and TRBJ2-5; D perhaps matches TRBD1 (6 bases). V lost 1 base, J lost 5 bases, and 14 bases lay in between. The CDR3 loop spans 15 amino acids. Germline V gene data show CDR1 as SGHNT and CDR2 as YENEEA. CDR3 coding DNA: TGTGCCAGCAGCTTAGTCCGAGGGACAAGGGAGACCCAGTACTTC. This encodes CASSLVRGTRETQYF.

The V gene is TRBV4-3, the J gene TRBJ2-3, with a tentative D call TRBD1 (5 bases). Germline V gene data show CDR1 as LGHNA and CDR2 as YSLEER. The CDR3 has 17 amino acids. V was trimmed by 0 bases and J by 3 bases, leaving 16 bases between them. The CDR3 protein is CASSQDRQGLMTDTQYF. DNA of the CDR3: TGCGCCAGCAGCCAAGATCGTCAGGGATTAATGACAGATACGCAGTATTTT.

This clone has just one count. The CDR3 bases are TGTGCCAGCAGTTACGAAGGGGATGCCGGGGAGCTGTTTTTT. Its protein product is CASSYEGDAGELFF. The J gene is TRBJ2-2, the V gene TRBV6-5, with a weak D call TRBD1 (5 bases). The CDR3 extends over 14 amino acids. The V gene lost 2 bases and the J gene lost 6 bases, with 10 bases spanning the gap. Germline loops: CDR1 MNHEY, CDR2 SVGAGI.

This clone was counted a few times. This chain links TRBV28 with TRBJ1-2, with no clear D. Trimming pared 3 bases from V and 1 base from J, leaving 9 bases between. Germline V CDR1 and CDR2: MDHEN, SYDVKM. The CDR3 loop spans 14 amino acids. The CDR3 DNA reads as TGTGCCAGCAGTTTCGTGTGGAGTAACTATGGCTACACCTTC. Translating it yields CASSFVWSNYGYTF.

CDR3: CASSVDRNTIYF. The CDR3 nucleotides are TGTGCCAGCAGCGTAGACAGAAACACCATATATTTT. The chain carries TRBV9 and TRBJ1-3; no definite D call. Germline lookup yields CDR1 SGDLS and CDR2 YYNGEE. The CDR3 sequence is 12 residues long. The germline V and J ends were trimmed by 0 bases and 5 bases, with 3 bases remaining between them.

V and J are TRBV9 and TRBJ2-5, with TRBD2 as a possible D gene (7 bases). CDR1 SGDLS and CDR2 YYNGEE come from the germline V gene. The CDR3 consists of 17 residues. V lost 0 bases and J 5 bases, leaving 20 bases between the germline ends. CDR3 sequence (DNA): TGTGCCAGCAGCGTAGGAGGGGGAGGGGGGCTCGTGGAGACCCAGTACTTC. It codes for CASSVGGGGGLVETQYF.

In its sample, this clone was seen once. The rearrangement uses TRBV5-1 and TRBJ2-3; TRBD2 agrees at 14 bases. J gave up 6 bases and V 3 bases, and 6 bases lay outside the gene matches. Germline values: CDR1 SGHRS, CDR2 YFSETQ. The CDR3 consists of 16 residues. CDR3 coding DNA: TGCGCCAGCAGCTGGGGGACTAGCGGGAGTAGTGATACGCAGTATTTT. It is translated as CASSWGTSGSSDTQYF.

This rearrangement joins TRBV11-2 to TRBJ2-7; TRBD1 matches 10 bases. CDR1 is SGHAT and CDR2 is FQNNGV in the germline V gene. The length of the CDR3 is 14 residues. Trimming at V came to 4 bases and at J to 6 bases, leaving 6 bases not matched to a gene. The CDR3 nucleotides are TGTGCCAGCAGCTCCTCCGGGACAGGGGTCGAGCAGTACTTC. Residues: CASSSSGTGVEQYF. The entire variable domain, with the rest obtained from reference TRBV11-2 and TRBJ2-7, is as follows: EAGVAQSPRYKIIEKRQSVAFWCNPISGHATLYWYQQILGQGPKLLIQFQNNGVVDDSQLPKDRFSAERLKGVDSTLKIQPAKLEDSAVYLCASSSSGTGVEQYFGPGTRLTVT.

This clone was found once. The chain uses TRBV6-1 and TRBJ2-7; 7 positions agree with TRBD1. The CDR3 is made up of 13 amino acids. The trim removed 8 bases at V and 1 base at J, leaving 5 bases unmatched. Germline CDR1 MNHNS, CDR2 SASEGT. This chain's CDR3 is CASVLGQSYEQYF. The CDR3 DNA reads TGTGCCAGCGTTCTGGGACAGTCCTACGAGCAGTACTTC.

The chain joins TRBV19 to TRBJ2-1; 9 bases are a match to TRBD1. Germline CDR1 is LNHDA and CDR2 is SQIVND (reference sequence). The CDR3 is made up of 16 amino acids. V lost 0 bases and J lost 4; bases outside the gene matches: 4. The CDR3, as DNA: TGTGCCAGTAGTATAGATACAGGGGGCCCGTACAATGAGCAGTTCTTC. This gives the protein CASSIDTGGPYNEQFF.

The chain combines TRBV28 with TRBJ2-7; 9 nucleotides agree with TRBD1. Germline lookup yields CDR1 MDHEN and CDR2 SYDVKM. J was trimmed by 2 bases and V by 9 bases; bases with no gene match: 5. The CDR3 consists of 13 residues. DNA for the CDR3: TGTGCCAGTGAGACAGGGGGGGCCTACGAGCAGTACTTC. Translation: CASETGGAYEQYF.

V usage is TRBV7-2 and J usage is TRBJ2-7, with D maybe TRBD2 (5 bases). CDR1 SGHTA and CDR2 FQGNSA come from the germline V gene. This CDR3 is built from 15 residues. The V end lost 3 bases, the J end lost 4 bases, and 16 bases lay between the germline ends. The CDR3 coding sequence is TGTGCCAGCAGCTTGCGGGCCCCAAGCCCTTACGAGCAGTACTTC. Its translation is CASSLRAPSPYEQYF.

The chain recombines TRBV7-8 with TRBJ2-1; 15 bases map to TRBD2. Per germline, CDR1 SGHVS and CDR2 FQNEAQ. The V gene end was trimmed by 4 bases and the J gene end by 0 bases; junction bases not matched to a gene: 4. The CDR3 contains 18 residues. The CDR3 region is CASSSGLAGGRSYNEQFF. The CDR3, as DNA: TGTGCCAGCAGCTCCGGACTAGCGGGGGGGCGCTCCTACAATGAGCAGTTCTTC. Variable domain in full (rest from reference TRBV7-8 and TRBJ2-1): GAGVSQSPRYKVAKRGQDVALRCDPISGHVSLFWYQQALGQGPEFLTYFQNEAQLDKSGLPSDRFFAERPEGSVSTLKIQRTQQEDSAVYLCASSSGLAGGRSYNEQFFGPGTRLTVL.

V usage is TRBV27 and J usage is TRBJ2-7; 8 positions agree with TRBD2. V gave up 6 bases and J gave up 0 bases; unmatched junction bases: 13. The germline CDR1 and CDR2 sequences are MNHEY and SMNVEV (reference sequence). The CDR3 is 17 residues long. This chain's CDR3 is CASSRRLGGRISYEQYF. DNA for the CDR3: TGTGCCAGCAGCCGACGCCTGGGCGGGAGGATCTCCTACGAGCAGTACTTC.

This sequence joins TRBV7-2 and TRBJ1-1; no reliable D call. Between the trimmed V and J ends, which lost 7 bases and 0 bases, there was a span of 12 bases. Germline CDR1 and CDR2: SGHTA and FQGNSA. The CDR3 totals 14 residues. The CDR3 bases are TGTGCCAGCACCCTTGACTTCATGAACACTGAAGCTTTCTTT. As protein: CASTLDFMNTEAFF.

The chain employs TRBV18 and TRBJ2-1; a possible D gene is TRBD1 (5 bases). V lost 2 bases to trimming and J lost 8 bases, with 10 bases between them. Germline CDR1 reads KGHSH; CDR2 reads LQKENI. The CDR3 has 13 residues. CDR3 coding DNA: TGTGCCAGCTCACCAGGGGCAGGTTATGAGCAGTTCTTC. Translated: CASSPGAGYEQFF.

The chain recombines TRBV5-6 with TRBJ2-7; no definite D call. The germline CDR1 and CDR2 sequences are SGHDT and YYEEEE. The germline V and J ends were trimmed by 2 bases and 5 bases, with 14 bases remaining between them. This CDR3 is built from 14 residues. In DNA, the CDR3 is TGTGCCAGCAGCTTCGAATACCGATACAACGAGCAGTACTTC. Translated, it gives CASSFEYRYNEQYF.

This chain links TRBV19 with TRBJ1-1, with D maybe TRBD1 (5 bases). CDR3 length equals 14 residues. Germline CDR1 and CDR2: LNHDA and SQIVND (reference sequence). The germline V and J ends were trimmed by 4 bases and 5 bases, with 14 bases remaining between them. The CDR3 region is CASSRTGVRTEAFF. The CDR3 DNA reads as TGTGCCAGTAGTAGAACGGGGGTAAGGACTGAAGCTTTCTTT.

The CDR3 is CASSPRTGPNTEAFF. The CDR3 nucleotides are TGTGCCAGCAGCCCTAGGACAGGCCCGAACACTGAAGCTTTCTTT. The chain is built from TRBV7-2 and TRBJ1-1; TRBD1 matches at 7 bases. Germline assignment: CDR1 SGHTA and CDR2 FQGNSA. V was clipped by 5 bases and J by 1 base; unmatched bases: 7. The CDR3 extends over 15 amino acids.

This chain joins TRBV10-3 and TRBJ2-3, with 9 positions matching TRBD2. The CDR3 sequence is 14 residues long. Looked up from germline, CDR1 is ENHRY and CDR2 is SYGVKD. With 10 bases clipped from V and 3 bases from J, the junction kept 8 bases outside the gene matches. The CDR3 here is CATRPSGRTDTQYF. DNA for the CDR3: TGTGCCACAAGGCCGAGCGGGAGGACAGATACGCAGTATTTT.

J is TRBJ1-2 and V is TRBV4-2; 10 positions agree with TRBD1. V shed 4 bases and J 5 bases; nucleotides not matched to a gene: 10. Germline V gene lookup returns CDR1 LGHNA and CDR2 YNFKEQ. The CDR3 covers 16 residues. CDR3 protein: CASSLGTGEWGYGYTF. CDR3 nucleotide sequence: TGTGCCAGCAGCCTAGGGACAGGGGAGTGGGGGTATGGCTACACCTTC.